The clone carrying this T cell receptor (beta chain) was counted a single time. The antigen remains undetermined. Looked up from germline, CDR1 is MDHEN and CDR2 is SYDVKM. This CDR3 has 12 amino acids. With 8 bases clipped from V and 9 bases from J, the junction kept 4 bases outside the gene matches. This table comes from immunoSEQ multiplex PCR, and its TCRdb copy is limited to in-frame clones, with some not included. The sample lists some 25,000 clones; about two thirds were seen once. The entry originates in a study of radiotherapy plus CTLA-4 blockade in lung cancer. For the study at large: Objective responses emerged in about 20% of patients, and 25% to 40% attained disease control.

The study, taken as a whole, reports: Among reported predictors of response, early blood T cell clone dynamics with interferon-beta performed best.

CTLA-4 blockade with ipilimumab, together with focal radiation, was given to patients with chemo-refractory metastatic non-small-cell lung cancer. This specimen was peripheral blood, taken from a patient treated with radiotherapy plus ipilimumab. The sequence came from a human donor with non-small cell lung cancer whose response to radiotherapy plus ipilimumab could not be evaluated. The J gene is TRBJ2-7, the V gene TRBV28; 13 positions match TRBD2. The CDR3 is CASGTSGTVQYF. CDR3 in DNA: TGTGCCAGCGGGACTAGCGGGACAGTGCAGTACTTC.